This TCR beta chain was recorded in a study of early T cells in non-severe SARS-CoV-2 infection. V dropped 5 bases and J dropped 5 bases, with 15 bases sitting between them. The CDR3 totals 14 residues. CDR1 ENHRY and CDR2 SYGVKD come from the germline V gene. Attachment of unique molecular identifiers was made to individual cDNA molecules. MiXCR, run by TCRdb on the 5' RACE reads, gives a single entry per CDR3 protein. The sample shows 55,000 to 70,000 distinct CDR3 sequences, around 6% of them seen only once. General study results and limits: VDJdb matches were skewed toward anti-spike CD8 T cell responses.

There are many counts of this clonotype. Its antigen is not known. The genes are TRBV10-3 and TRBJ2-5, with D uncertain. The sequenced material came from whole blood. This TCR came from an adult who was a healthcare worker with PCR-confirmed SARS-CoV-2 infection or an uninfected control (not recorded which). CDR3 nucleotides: TGTGCCATCAGTAAGACTGAAACAAGGGAGACCCAGTACTTC. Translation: CAISKTETRETQYF.